The present TCR beta chain was sequenced within a study of response to subunit inactivated influenza vaccine. A single record per CDR3 protein comes from TCRdb applying MiXCR to the RT-PCR reads. Of 500,000 to 700,000 distinct CDR3 sequences listed, under 30% are singletons. The CDR3 totals 14 residues. Trimming removed 7 bases from V and 2 bases from J; junction bases left unmatched: 6. The V gene's germline CDR1 is SQVTM and CDR2 ANQGSEA. There are many counts of this clonotype. The same sample was also used in a study of T cells expressing NK-cell markers. That work adds: Synthesis of TCR beta cDNA relied on 5'RACE template switching carrying UMIs. HCMV seropositivity characterized most of the eight sequenced donors, and seronegativity one. The study found dominant NKG2C+ clonotypes at 1.0-7.0% of CD8+ T cells in about 6 donors.

This chain uses TRBV29-1 with TRBJ2-2; 8 nucleotides match TRBD1. The sequence was obtained from a man in his fifties or sixties who received an inactivated influenza vaccine. Sequenced material: CD4+ T cells sorted from PBMCs, taken less than 13 days after vaccination. The chain's CDR3 is CSARTGSNTGELFF. In DNA form, the CDR3 reads TGCAGCGCCAGGACAGGGTCAAACACCGGGGAGCTGTTTTTT.